This is a list of T cell receptor beta chains from one sample in a study of cytomegalovirus exposure and HLA in healthy donors. The protocol was immunoSEQ multiplex PCR, while the TCRdb copy is restricted to in-frame clones and leaves out a portion. The sample consists of 200,000 or so clones, 80% to 85% of them appearing once. The sample comprised PBMCs. The source of these receptors is a boy under 10 years old in good health and CMV-seronegative. Both conserved end residues are part of each CDR3. D genes are given only for firm matches. Only some rows state a clone size, as once, few, many or a class for expanded clones.

J gene | D gene | V gene | clone size | CDR3 protein | CDR3 DNA
TRBJ1-4 | . | TRBV30 | . | CAWSSSGSGRENEKLFF | TGTGCCTGGAGTAGTTCAGGGTCAGGTCGGGAGAATGAAAAACTGTTTTTT
TRBJ2-2 | . | TRBV5-6 | . | CASNLGLKNTGELFF | TGTGCCAGCAATTTGGGGCTAAAGAACACCGGGGAGCTGTTTTTT
TRBJ1-5 | TRBD1 | TRBV6-5 | few | CASSRGQGEGQPQHF | TGTGCCAGCAGTCGCGGACAGGGGGAGGGTCAGCCCCAGCATTTT
TRBJ2-3 | . | TRBV5-8 | . | CASSFGGLDRNTQYF | TGTGCCAGCAGCTTCGGAGGACTGGACCGGAATACGCAGTATTTT
TRBJ2-1 | . | TRBV11-2 | . | CASSFIRSEPPYNEQFF | TGTGCCAGCAGCTTTATTCGCTCGGAGCCCCCCTACAATGAGCAGTTCTTC
TRBJ2-7 | TRBD2 | TRBV5-1 | . | CASSLTSGTPNEQYF | TGCGCCAGCAGCTTAACTAGCGGGACCCCTAACGAGCAGTACTTC
TRBJ2-7 | TRBD2 | TRBV6-6 | . | CASSSRTRLTYEQYF | TGTGCCAGCAGTTCCCGGACTAGATTAACCTACGAGCAGTACTTC
TRBJ2-1 | TRBD2 | TRBV27 | . | CASRKIPGTSGRVRGEQFF | TGTGCCAGCCGTAAAATTCCCGGGACTAGCGGGAGGGTTAGGGGTGAGCAGTTCTTC
TRBJ1-1 | . | TRBV4-1 | . | CASSQDWAGVEAFF | TGCGCCAGCAGCCAAGATTGGGCGGGGGTTGAAGCTTTCTTT
TRBJ2-5 | TRBD1 | TRBV10-3 | . | CAIGTGQETQYF | TGTGCCATAGGGACAGGGCAAGAGACCCAGTACTTC
TRBJ1-1 | . | TRBV7-2 | once | CASSLRGMNTEAFF | TGTGCCAGCAGCTTAAGAGGAATGAACACTGAAGCTTTCTTT
TRBJ1-2 | . | TRBV30 | once | CAWSIWGGAFYGYTF | TGTGCCTGGAGTATATGGGGGGGGGCTTTTTATGGCTACACCTTC
TRBJ2-1 | TRBD2 | TRBV6-4 | . | CASSEREGDEQFF | TGTGCCAGCAGTGAAAGGGAGGGCGATGAGCAGTTCTTC
TRBJ2-3 | TRBD2 | TRBV29-1 | . | CSVGTSGGRTDTQYF | TGCAGCGTTGGGACTAGCGGGGGACGCACAGATACGCAGTATTTT
TRBJ1-6 | . | TRBV7-3 | . | CASSRGLGSPLHF | TGTGCCAGCAGCCGGGGTCTAGGTTCACCCCTCCACTTT
TRBJ2-7 | TRBD2 | TRBV6-5 | . | CASSYGERDGEQYF | TGTGCCAGCAGTTACGGGGAGCGGGACGGCGAGCAGTACTTC
TRBJ1-2 | . | TRBV7-8 | . | CASSLSRGSSGYTF | TGTGCCAGCAGCTTGAGTCGGGGTTCGTCTGGCTACACCTTC
TRBJ1-1 | TRBD1 | TRBV7-2 | . | CASSFPRDRGHTEAFF | TGTGCCAGCAGCTTCCCCCGGGACAGGGGCCACACTGAAGCTTTCTTT
TRBJ2-3 | . | TRBV7-9 | . | CASSLRTGASGSMADTQYF | TGTGCCAGCAGCTTGAGGACAGGGGCTAGCGGGAGTATGGCAGATACGCAGTATTTT
TRBJ2-5 | TRBD1 | TRBV28 | . | CASSTGTGGKTQYF | TGTGCCAGCAGCACCGGGACAGGGGGAAAGACCCAGTACTTC
TRBJ2-2 | . | TRBV14 | once | CASSQEPGTGELFF | TGTGCCAGCAGCCAAGAACCGGGCACCGGGGAGCTGTTTTTT
TRBJ1-5 | TRBD1 | TRBV2 | . | CASSGQGGQPQHF | TGTGCCAGCAGTGGGCAGGGGGGACAGCCCCAGCATTTT
TRBJ2-3 | TRBD2 | TRBV30 | . | CAWSVLAKDTQYF | TGTGCCTGGAGTGTACTAGCGAAAGATACGCAGTATTTT
TRBJ2-5 | TRBD2 | TRBV4-2 | . | CASSQGPGGGETQYF | TGTGCCAGCAGCCAAGGTCCGGGGGGTGGAGAGACCCAGTACTTC
TRBJ2-1 | TRBD2 | TRBV30 | . | CAWGRGVYNEQFF | TGTGCCTGGGGCCGGGGGGTTTACAATGAGCAGTTCTTC
TRBJ1-2 | . | TRBV4-1 | . | CASSLDGGSVVYGYTF | TGCGCCAGCAGCCTGGATGGTGGCAGCGTAGTGTATGGCTACACCTTC
TRBJ1-5 | . | TRBV19 | . | CASSTDSNGQPQHF | TGTGCCAGTAGTACGGACAGTAACGGACAGCCCCAGCATTTT
TRBJ1-3 | . | TRBV6-5 | . | CASCGDSGNTIYF | TGTGCCAGCTGTGGAGATTCTGGAAACACCATATATTTT
TRBJ2-7 | TRBD2 | TRBV7-2 | . | CASSLARASGDDEQYF | TGTGCCAGCAGCTTAGCGCGGGCTAGCGGGGATGACGAGCAGTACTTC
TRBJ1-1 | TRBD1 | TRBV6-6 | . | CASQDRGRSEAFF | TGTGCCAGCCAGGACAGGGGGCGAAGTGAAGCTTTCTTT
TRBJ2-2 | TRBD1 | TRBV7-9 | . | CASSLATGDVLNTGELFF | TGTGCCAGCAGCTTAGCGACAGGGGATGTTTTGAACACCGGGGAGCTGTTTTTT
TRBJ2-7 | . | TRBV11-2 | . | CASSPGYYSYEQYF | TGTGCCAGCAGCCCGGGGTATTACTCCTACGAGCAGTACTTC
TRBJ2-6 | . | TRBV9 | . | CASEQRQLSGANVLTF | TGTGCCAGCGAGCAGCGGCAACTTTCTGGGGCCAACGTCCTGACTTTC
TRBJ1-3 | . | TRBV6-1 | once | CASSARGRGGNTIYF | TGTGCCAGCAGTGCCCGGGGCAGGGGTGGAAACACCATATATTTT
TRBJ1-1 | . | TRBV4-1 | few | CASSRDRNTEAFF | TGCGCCAGCAGCCGAGACAGGAACACTGAAGCTTTCTTT
TRBJ1-6 | . | TRBV6-5 | . | CASSYTGSSYNSPLHF | TGTGCCAGCAGTTACACGGGGAGCTCCTATAATTCACCCCTCCACTTT
TRBJ1-1 | . | TRBV25-1 | . | CASRATFTQGMREAFF | TGTGCCAGCAGAGCAACATTCACTCAGGGCATGCGTGAAGCTTTCTTT
TRBJ1-1 | . | TRBV5-6 | few | CASSFSYTEAFF | TGTGCCAGCAGCTTCAGTTACACTGAAGCTTTCTTT
TRBJ2-1 | TRBD2 | TRBV29-1 | . | CSVEDPNGRAGNEQFF | TGCAGCGTTGAAGATCCAAACGGGAGGGCCGGCAATGAGCAGTTCTTC
TRBJ1-1 | TRBD1 | TRBV30 | . | CAWSTIRQGEWGEAFF | TGTGCCTGGAGTACCATTCGACAGGGGGAATGGGGTGAAGCTTTCTTT
TRBJ2-7 | . | TRBV5-8 | . | CASSLVAQEQYF | TGTGCCAGCAGCTTGGTGGCTCAGGAGCAGTACTTC
TRBJ2-5 | . | TRBV30 | . | CAWSIQRVTQYF | TGTGCCTGGAGTATCCAGCGGGTGACCCAGTACTTC
TRBJ2-1 | TRBD2 | TRBV5-1 | . | CASSLSKTSERYNEQFF | TGCGCCAGCAGCTTGAGTAAGACTAGCGAACGGTACAATGAGCAGTTCTTC
TRBJ2-1 | TRBD2 | TRBV7-9 | . | CASSHRTSGGARTYNEQFF | TGTGCCAGCAGCCACAGGACTAGCGGGGGGGCGAGGACCTACAATGAGCAGTTCTTC
TRBJ2-1 | TRBD2 | TRBV5-4 | . | CASRGGLVGGQFF | TGTGCCAGCAGAGGGGGACTAGTTGGGGGGCAGTTCTTC
TRBJ1-1 | TRBD1 | TRBV5-1 | once | CASSRDGQGGYTEAFF | TGCGCCAGCAGCAGAGACGGACAGGGGGGTTATACTGAAGCTTTCTTT
TRBJ2-2 | . | TRBV29-1 | . | CSVYTDRSIGELFF | TGCAGCGTTTATACGGACAGATCTATCGGGGAGCTGTTTTTT
TRBJ1-2 | . | TRBV6-6 | . | CASSPDSYGYTF | TGTGCCAGCAGCCCAGACAGCTATGGCTACACCTTC
TRBJ2-7 | TRBD1 | TRBV19 | . | CAPIYRGGEQYF | TGTGCCCCGATCTACAGGGGCGGGGAGCAGTACTTC
TRBJ1-1 | TRBD1 | TRBV5-4 | few | CASTRQGVFTEAFF | TGTGCCAGCACCCGACAGGGGGTTTTCACTGAAGCTTTCTTT